This is a list of T cell receptor beta chains from one sample in a study of T cells in localized non-small cell lung cancer. TCRdb's copy holds only in-frame clones and misses some; the assay was immunoSEQ multiplex PCR. The data show about 76,000 clones, roughly 83% seen once. The sequenced sample was peripheral blood, obtained before any cancer treatment. These receptors all come from a female donor older than 55 with stage I lung adenocarcinoma. The CDR3 runs from the conserved cysteine through the conserved F or W. D genes are given only for firm matches. Size tells how often a clone was seen (once, few, many) or the class of an expanded clone, and some rows leave it out.

J gene: TRBJ2-5
D gene: NA
clone size: NA
V gene: TRBV7-9
CDR3 protein: CASSLRPGSQQETQYF
CDR3 DNA: TGTGCCAGCAGCTTAAGGCCAGGATCCCAACAAGAGACCCAGTACTTC

J gene: TRBJ2-3
D gene: TRBD2
clone size: NA
V gene: TRBV11-2
CDR3 protein: CASSLEAGATDTQYF
CDR3 DNA: TGTGCCAGCAGCTTAGAAGCGGGAGCGACAGATACGCAGTATTTT

J gene: TRBJ2-7
D gene: NA
clone size: NA
V gene: TRBV5-1
CDR3 protein: CASSLVLTPTYEQYF
CDR3 DNA: TGCGCCAGCAGCTTGGTTTTGACTCCTACCTACGAGCAGTACTTC

J gene: TRBJ2-5
D gene: NA
clone size: NA
V gene: TRBV18
CDR3 protein: CASSQEETQYF
CDR3 DNA: TGTGCCAGCTCACAAGAAGAGACCCAGTACTTC

J gene: TRBJ1-4
D gene: NA
clone size: NA
V gene: TRBV6-6
CDR3 protein: CASSSPGANEKLFF
CDR3 DNA: TGTGCCAGCAGCTCCCCGGGGGCAAATGAAAAACTGTTTTTT

J gene: TRBJ1-1
D gene: NA
clone size: few
V gene: TRBV28
CDR3 protein: CASRSGLNTEAFF
CDR3 DNA: TGTGCCAGCAGGTCAGGATTGAACACTGAAGCTTTCTTT

J gene: TRBJ2-7
D gene: TRBD1
clone size: NA
V gene: TRBV5-6
CDR3 protein: CASSFGTGSYEQYF
CDR3 DNA: TGTGCCAGCAGCTTCGGGACAGGGTCCTACGAGCAGTACTTC

J gene: TRBJ1-6
D gene: NA
clone size: NA
V gene: TRBV11-3
CDR3 protein: CASSGLTFNSPLHF
CDR3 DNA: TGTGCCAGCAGCGGCCTAACCTTCAATTCACCCCTCCACTTT

J gene: TRBJ2-7
D gene: NA
clone size: NA
V gene: TRBV10-2
CDR3 protein: CASSSLAPSSYEQYF
CDR3 DNA: TGCGCCAGCAGCTCACTAGCACCGAGCTCCTACGAGCAGTACTTC

J gene: TRBJ2-3
D gene: NA
clone size: NA
V gene: TRBV25-1
CDR3 protein: CASSEPGLDTQYF
CDR3 DNA: TGTGCCAGCAGTGAACCGGGGTTGGATACGCAGTATTTT

J gene: TRBJ2-1
D gene: TRBD1
clone size: NA
V gene: TRBV5-1
CDR3 protein: CASSPTGDSYNEQFF
CDR3 DNA: TGCGCCAGCAGTCCCACAGGGGACTCCTACAATGAGCAGTTCTTC

J gene: TRBJ1-1
D gene: TRBD1
clone size: NA
V gene: TRBV25-1
CDR3 protein: CASRTQGTEAFF
CDR3 DNA: TGTGCCAGCAGGACACAGGGGACTGAAGCTTTCTTT

J gene: TRBJ2-3
D gene: TRBD1
clone size: NA
V gene: TRBV9
CDR3 protein: CASSPQQGGTDTQYF
CDR3 DNA: TGTGCCAGCAGCCCGCAACAGGGGGGCACAGATACGCAGTATTTT

J gene: TRBJ2-3
D gene: TRBD1
clone size: NA
V gene: TRBV5-6
CDR3 protein: CASSLGTGSPDTQYF
CDR3 DNA: TGTGCCAGCAGCTTGGGGACAGGGAGCCCAGATACGCAGTATTTT

J gene: TRBJ1-5
D gene: NA
clone size: NA
V gene: TRBV5-4
CDR3 protein: CASSLTGHQPQHF
CDR3 DNA: TGTGCCAGCAGCTTAACAGGGCATCAGCCCCAGCATTTT

J gene: TRBJ2-5
D gene: TRBD2
clone size: NA
V gene: TRBV5-1
CDR3 protein: CASSLGPSGGAEETQYF
CDR3 DNA: TGCGCCAGCAGCTTGGGCCCTAGCGGGGGGGCCGAGGAGACCCAGTACTTC

J gene: TRBJ1-1
D gene: TRBD1
clone size: NA
V gene: TRBV10-3
CDR3 protein: CAIRRQGATEAFF
CDR3 DNA: TGTGCCATCAGGAGACAGGGGGCCACTGAAGCTTTCTTT

J gene: TRBJ1-2
D gene: TRBD1
clone size: NA
V gene: TRBV9
CDR3 protein: CASSQDRVGSYTF
CDR3 DNA: TGTGCCAGCAGCCAGGACAGGGTGGGGTCCTACACCTTC